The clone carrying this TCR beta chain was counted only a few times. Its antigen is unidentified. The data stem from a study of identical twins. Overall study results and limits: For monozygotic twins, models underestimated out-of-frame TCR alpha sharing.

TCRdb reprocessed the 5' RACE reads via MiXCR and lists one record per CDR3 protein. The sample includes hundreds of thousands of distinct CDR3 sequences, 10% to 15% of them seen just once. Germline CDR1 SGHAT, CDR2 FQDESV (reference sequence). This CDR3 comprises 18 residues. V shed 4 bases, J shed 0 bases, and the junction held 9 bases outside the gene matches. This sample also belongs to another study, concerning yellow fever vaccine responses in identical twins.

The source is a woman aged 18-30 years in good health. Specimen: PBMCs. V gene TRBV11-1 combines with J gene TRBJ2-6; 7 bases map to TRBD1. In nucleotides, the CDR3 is TGTGCCAGCAGCTCAGGGACAGCCGCACTCTCTGGGGCCAACGTCCTGACTTTC. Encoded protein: CASSSGTAALSGANVLTF.